Following are 12 T cell receptor beta chains from one sample sequenced in a study of technical replicates of blood from a handful of donors. The data were produced by immunoSEQ multiplex PCR, yet TCRdb's version contains in-frame clones alone and is incomplete. This sample has tens of thousands of clones, with just over 90% found just once. The specimen was T cells isolated from PBMCs. These receptors all stem from a human donor in good health.

The genes are TRBV18 and TRBJ1-5, with D possibly being TRBD1 (6 bases). V gave up 1 base and J gave up 3 bases, with 13 bases separating them. CDR3 length: 16 residues. In germline, CDR1 is KGHSH, CDR2 LQKENI. The CDR3 region has the DNA TGTGCCAGCTCACCACTACAACAGGGAGACAATCAGCCCCAGCATTTT. Its translation is CASSPLQQGDNQPQHF. The full variable domain, rest sourced from reference TRBV18 and TRBJ1-5, is NAGVMQNPRHLVRRRGQEARLRCSPMKGHSHVYWYRQLPEEGLKFMVYLQKENIIDESGMPKERFSAEFPKEGPSILRIQQVVRGDSAAYFCASSPLQQGDNQPQHFGDGTRLSIL.

The CDR3 loop is CASSHDRGKNTEAFF. CDR3 sequence (DNA): TGTGCCAGCTCACACGACAGGGGCAAAAACACTGAAGCTTTCTTT. The chain has TRBV18 and TRBJ1-1; 8 bases agree with TRBD1. Trimming at V came to 4 bases and at J to 2 bases, leaving 6 bases not matched to a gene. The CDR3 has 15 amino acids. Germline V CDR1 and CDR2: KGHSH, LQKENI.

Worth noting for this clone: The same CDR3 also results from other DNA sequences found in this sample. The chain recombines TRBV19 with TRBJ2-2; TRBD1 aligns across 8 bases. CDR1 is LNHDA, CDR2 SQIVND, per germline (reference sequence). With V trimmed by 5 bases and J by 1 base, 3 bases remained unmatched. CDR3 length: 15 residues. Here the CDR3 reads CASSPGTGNTGELFF. CDR3 DNA sequence: TGTGCCAGTAGTCCCGGGACAGGGAACACCGGGGAGCTGTTTTTT.

The V gene is TRBV7-9, the J gene TRBJ2-6; D might be TRBD2 (5 bases). Germline CDR1 is SEHNR and CDR2 is FQNEAQ (reference sequence). The ends were cut back, 3 bases at V and 4 bases at J, with 7 bases in the middle. This CDR3 has 14 residues. For the CDR3, the DNA is TGTGCCAGCAGCTTTAGGGAGGGGGCCAACGTCCTGACTTTC. Translating it yields CASSFREGANVLTF.

This clone was picked up a small number of times. The chain links TRBV6-1 to TRBJ1-1, with 10 nucleotides matching TRBD1. The trim removed 1 base at V and 5 bases at J, leaving 13 bases unmatched. Germline V gene data show CDR1 as MNHNS and CDR2 as SASEGT. This CDR3 spans 18 amino acids. CDR3 in amino acids: CASSEVSGTGVFRTEAFF. The CDR3 DNA reads TGTGCCAGCAGTGAAGTATCCGGGACAGGGGTCTTTCGAACTGAAGCTTTCTTT.

This clone was found a few times. The chain recombines TRBV5-1 with TRBJ1-1, with TRBD1 matching over 7 bases. This CDR3 comprises 15 residues. The germline gives CDR1 SGHRS, CDR2 YFSETQ. V dropped 3 bases and J dropped 2; count of bases not matched to a gene: 7. The CDR3 reads CASSSGTASNTEAFF. As DNA, the CDR3 is TGCGCCAGCAGCTCAGGGACAGCATCTAACACTGAAGCTTTCTTT.

The V gene is TRBV7-2, the J gene TRBJ2-3; D is perhaps TRBD2 (6 bases). Germline CDR1 SGHTA, CDR2 FQGNSA. With 6 bases removed from V and 0 bases from J, the gap between germline ends came to 10 bases. The CDR3 extends over 14 amino acids. The CDR3 DNA reads TGTGCCAGCAGAACCGGGACTAGCACAGATACGCAGTATTTT. This sequence encodes CASRTGTSTDTQYF.

The chain joins TRBV5-1 to TRBJ2-3; 10 positions agree with TRBD2. CDR1 and CDR2 (germline): SGHRS, YFSETQ. J lost 2 bases, V lost 2 bases, and 5 bases had no gene match. The length of the CDR3 is 16 residues. CDR3 sequence: CASSLGSGGYTDTQYF. Here the CDR3 DNA reads TGCGCCAGCAGCTTAGGTAGCGGGGGGTACACAGATACGCAGTATTTT.

This chain links TRBV13 with TRBJ2-1; 7 positions agree with TRBD1. The germline V gene encodes CDR1 PRHDT and CDR2 FYEKMQ (reference sequence). This CDR3 region has 14 residues. The ends lost 5 bases at V and 6 bases at J; junction bases unmatched: 7. CDR3 amino acids: CASSHTGAGNEQFF. The CDR3 DNA follows: TGTGCCAGCAGCCACACAGGGGCCGGCAATGAGCAGTTCTTC.

For the CDR3, the DNA is TGTGCCAGCAGCTTGGAAGGAGGGGGCGCCGATTTAAACACCATATATTTT. It translates to CASSLEGGGADLNTIYF. The chain joins TRBV7-9 to TRBJ1-3, with 7 bases identical to TRBD1. Unmatched junction bases numbered 14, after V lost 3 bases and J lost 6 bases. The germline V gene has CDR1 SEHNR and CDR2 FQNEAQ (reference sequence). This CDR3 region has 17 residues.

The CDR3 region is CASSEVSGTEAFF. The CDR3 nucleotides are TGTGCCAGCAGTGAAGTTTCAGGGACTGAAGCTTTCTTT. V usage is TRBV6-1 and J usage is TRBJ1-1; tentative D call: TRBD1 (5 bases). The germline V and J ends were trimmed by 1 base and 5 bases, with 8 bases remaining between them. The CDR3 consists of 13 residues. Germline V lookup: CDR1 MNHNS, CDR2 SASEGT.

This clone has more than one count but fewer than ten. The J gene is TRBJ1-1, the V gene TRBV20-1; D is ambiguous. Trimming cost V 4 bases and J 3 bases, with 3 bases left between them. Germline V gene sequence: CDR1 DFQATT, CDR2 SNEGSKA (reference sequence). This CDR3 comprises 10 residues. This CDR3 is CSAKHTEAFF. The CDR3 nucleotides read TGCAGTGCTAAGCACACTGAAGCTTTCTTT.